This T cell receptor beta chain was profiled in a study of tumor-infiltrating lymphocytes in localized non-small cell lung cancer. This clone was seen only once. CDR3 length: 14 residues. Trimming removed 7 bases from V and 1 base from J; junction bases left unmatched: 6. Germline CDR1 LNHDA, CDR2 SQIVND (reference sequence). This table comes from immunoSEQ multiplex PCR, and its TCRdb copy is limited to in-frame clones, with some not included. The sample lists 9,500 to 14,000 clones; roughly 84% were seen once. This sequence joins TRBV19 and TRBJ1-1; TRBD1 agrees at 7 bases. Material: lung tumor tissue. The receptor comes from a human donor with non-small cell lung cancer. The CDR3 reads CASKQGQKNTEAFF. The CDR3 nucleotides are TGTGCCAGTAAACAGGGACAGAAGAACACTGAAGCTTTCTTT.